The entry below gives a single TCR beta chain sequence along with its context. Authors' data handling: Reference gene primers were amplified, and this amplification served to estimate nucleated cell counts. Repertoires were generated with immunoSEQ multiplex PCR, while TCRdb's copy carries only in-frame clones and drops some. The V and J calls and clone size are taken from that table; D and trimming were inferred from the DNA. The profile covers over 200,000 clones, with 65% to 90% appearing a single time and 11% taken by the ten largest. This sample was included in a study of blood T cell repertoires in COVID-19. Study at large: Samples representing acute and convalescent COVID-19 were sourced from the United States, Italy and Spain. Sources were T cells, B-cell-depleted T cells, or PBMCs; the material itself was cDNA or gDNA.

The J segment lost 4 bases and the V segment lost 2 bases, leaving 3 bases of the junction unmatched. CDR3 size: 14 residues. Germline assignment: CDR1 MDHEN and CDR2 SYDVKM. Enrolment of Seattle patients took place during active infection, and they were followed longitudinally. This chain joins TRBV28 and TRBJ1-2; TRBD1 matches at 8 bases. This TCR came from a man in his fifties or sixties with COVID-19, enrolled during active disease. The material sequenced was peripheral blood. In DNA form, the CDR3 reads TGTGCCAGCAGTTTAGCCGGGACAGGCTATGGCTACACCTTC. It translates to CASSLAGTGYGYTF.